Sequencing of this T cell receptor beta chain was carried out in a study of T cells expressing NK-cell markers. Across the whole study: Investigators obtained TCR beta repertoires from sorted CD3+CD56+NKG2C+, CD3+CD56+NKG2C- and CD3+CD56-NKG2C+ T cells. Seven HCMV-seropositive donors and one seronegative donor made up the eight sequenced donors.

The CDR3 spans 16 residues. The V gene's germline CDR1 is MGHDK and CDR2 SYGVNS. TCRdb re-called the 5' RACE reads; every CDR3 protein appears as one record, without DNA. This repertoire includes about half a million distinct CDR3 sequences. This sequence was found in a woman aged 45-65 years in good health. Material for sequencing was blood T cells: a sorted CD56 or NKG2C T cell subset, CD4+ or CD8+ T cells, or bulk PBMC T cells (not recorded which). This chain uses TRBV25-1 with TRBJ1-5; TCRdb lists TRBD1, though no DNA is available to test this call. This CDR3 reads CASRGTGPGGNQPQHF.